The rows below give T cell receptor beta chains drawn from one sample of a study of blood T cell repertoires in COVID-19. Clones were sequenced by immunoSEQ multiplex PCR, and TCRdb holds only the in-frame ones, with some missing. This table has 65,000 to 85,000 clones, 60% to 85% appearing once. Material: peripheral blood. The origin of the receptors is a human donor in a cohort sampled during active COVID-19. Both conserved end residues are part of each CDR3. Fields, in order: J gene, D gene, clone size, CDR3 length, V gene, CDR3 DNA, CDR3 protein. The D gene is left open where the match is weak. Size is omitted from some rows. Given values are once, few, many or a class for expanded clones.

j_gene: TRBJ1-2
d_gene: .
abundance: .
len: 13
v_gene: TRBV10-3
CDR3nt: TGTGCCATCCGTTATGGACAGACAGGACTTTACACCTTC
CDR3aa: CAIRYGQTGLYTF

j_gene: TRBJ1-2
d_gene: TRBD1
abundance: .
len: 16
v_gene: TRBV4-2
CDR3nt: TGTGCCAGCAGCCAAGGACCGGACAGGGGACTTGATGGCTACACCTTC
CDR3aa: CASSQGPDRGLDGYTF

j_gene: TRBJ2-7
d_gene: .
abundance: once
len: 15
v_gene: TRBV28
CDR3nt: TGTGCCAGCAGTTTAGGGTTTACGGGGGAGGACGAGCAGTACTTC
CDR3aa: CASSLGFTGEDEQYF

j_gene: TRBJ1-5
d_gene: TRBD1
abundance: few
len: 19
v_gene: TRBV15
CDR3nt: TGTGCCACCAGCAGAGATTTCTTTACAGGGGTGAAAGGCAATCAGCCCCAGCATTTT
CDR3aa: CATSRDFFTGVKGNQPQHF

j_gene: TRBJ2-1
d_gene: .
abundance: .
len: 13
v_gene: TRBV5-6
CDR3nt: TGTGCCAGCAGCTGGGCTTCCTCCAATGAGCAGTTCTTC
CDR3aa: CASSWASSNEQFF

j_gene: TRBJ1-1
d_gene: .
abundance: .
len: 13
v_gene: TRBV18
CDR3nt: TGTGCCAGCTTACGACAGTTGAACACTGAAGCTTTCTTT
CDR3aa: CASLRQLNTEAFF

j_gene: TRBJ1-4
d_gene: TRBD1
abundance: .
len: 14
v_gene: TRBV2
CDR3nt: TGTGCCAGCAGTGATATACAGGGGTCTGAAAAACTGTTTTTT
CDR3aa: CASSDIQGSEKLFF

j_gene: TRBJ1-1
d_gene: .
abundance: .
len: 15
v_gene: TRBV5-4
CDR3nt: TGTGCCAGCAGCCCGGCTCAGGGGTGGGACACTGAAGCTTTCTTT
CDR3aa: CASSPAQGWDTEAFF

j_gene: TRBJ2-7
d_gene: .
abundance: .
len: 11
v_gene: TRBV5-8
CDR3nt: TGTGCCAGCAGCTTGTGGCAAGAGCAGTACTTC
CDR3aa: CASSLWQEQYF

j_gene: TRBJ2-1
d_gene: .
abundance: few
len: 16
v_gene: TRBV7-9
CDR3nt: TGTGCCAGCAGCTCATTAGCGGTTAGCTCCTACAATGAGCAGTTCTTC
CDR3aa: CASSSLAVSSYNEQFF

j_gene: TRBJ2-2
d_gene: TRBD2
abundance: .
len: 19
v_gene: TRBV24-1
CDR3nt: TGTGCCACCAGTGCCCTCCCCGGTAGCGGGATTCTTAACACCGGGGAGCTGTTTTTT
CDR3aa: CATSALPGSGILNTGELFF

j_gene: TRBJ2-3
d_gene: .
abundance: .
len: 14
v_gene: TRBV7-2
CDR3nt: TGTGCCAGCAGCCTCAGGGTTAAGACAGATACGCAGTATTTT
CDR3aa: CASSLRVKTDTQYF

j_gene: TRBJ2-1
d_gene: .
abundance: .
len: 15
v_gene: TRBV2
CDR3nt: TGTGCCAGCAACTCCGGTGGTAGTCCCATTGGTGAGCAGTTCTTC
CDR3aa: CASNSGGSPIGEQFF

j_gene: TRBJ1-5
d_gene: .
abundance: .
len: 16
v_gene: TRBV19
CDR3nt: TGTGCCAGTAGTATAAGTGGCAGTTCGAGCAATCAGCCCCAGCATTTT
CDR3aa: CASSISGSSSNQPQHF

j_gene: TRBJ1-1
d_gene: .
abundance: .
len: 15
v_gene: TRBV6-2/TRBV6-3
CDR3nt: TGTGCCAGCAGTTCCCTATTAGGGGGGAACACTGAAGCTTTCTTT
CDR3aa: CASSSLLGGNTEAFF

j_gene: TRBJ2-3
d_gene: TRBD2
abundance: few
len: 17
v_gene: TRBV5-4
CDR3nt: TGTGCCAGCAGCTCTCGGGTGGGGACTAGCGGCACAGATACGCAGTATTTT
CDR3aa: CASSSRVGTSGTDTQYF

j_gene: TRBJ2-2
d_gene: .
abundance: many
len: 17
v_gene: TRBV24-1
CDR3nt: TGTGCCACCAGTGATTTAGAGGCAGCAACGAACACCGGGGAGCTGTTTTTT
CDR3aa: CATSDLEAATNTGELFF

j_gene: TRBJ2-2
d_gene: .
abundance: .
len: 16
v_gene: TRBV6-5
CDR3nt: TGTGCCAGCAGTTACTCACCGGGGATGAACACCGGGGAGCTGTTTTTT
CDR3aa: CASSYSPGMNTGELFF

j_gene: TRBJ1-6
d_gene: .
abundance: .
len: 17
v_gene: TRBV27
CDR3nt: TGTGCCAGCAGTCCAGATCCAGGGGATAGGCATAATTCACCCCTCCACTTT
CDR3aa: CASSPDPGDRHNSPLHF

j_gene: TRBJ1-1
d_gene: .
abundance: .
len: 16
v_gene: TRBV13
CDR3nt: TGTGCCAGCAGCAAAGATCCCCGGAGAATGAACACTGAAGCTTTCTTT
CDR3aa: CASSKDPRRMNTEAFF

j_gene: TRBJ1-1
d_gene: TRBD1
abundance: .
len: 13
v_gene: TRBV10-2
CDR3nt: TGCGCCAGCACGGACAGGTCGAACACTGAAGCTTTCTTT
CDR3aa: CASTDRSNTEAFF

j_gene: TRBJ1-1
d_gene: TRBD1
abundance: few
len: 16
v_gene: TRBV19
CDR3nt: TGTGCCAGTAGTATAGAACAGGGGTCCCAGAACACTGAAGCTTTCTTT
CDR3aa: CASSIEQGSQNTEAFF

j_gene: TRBJ2-3
d_gene: .
abundance: .
len: 14
v_gene: TRBV6-1
CDR3nt: TGTGCCAGCAGTGAAATCTATGGCACAGATACGCAGTATTTT
CDR3aa: CASSEIYGTDTQYF

j_gene: TRBJ2-1
d_gene: .
abundance: .
len: 15
v_gene: TRBV7-8
CDR3nt: TGTGCCAGCAGCCTCACGGGAACCTCCTACAATGAGCAGTTCTTC
CDR3aa: CASSLTGTSYNEQFF

j_gene: TRBJ2-7
d_gene: TRBD1
abundance: .
len: 16
v_gene: TRBV29-1
CDR3nt: TGCAGCGTCTCTCCCCTCGGGACAGGGATACCCTACGAGCAGTACTTC
CDR3aa: CSVSPLGTGIPYEQYF

j_gene: TRBJ2-1
d_gene: .
abundance: .
len: 12
v_gene: TRBV29-1
CDR3nt: TGCAGCGTCACCCCCACTGGGCATGAGCAGTTCTTC
CDR3aa: CSVTPTGHEQFF

j_gene: TRBJ1-2
d_gene: TRBD1
abundance: .
len: 15
v_gene: TRBV30
CDR3nt: TGTGCCTGGAGTGTTGACAGGGGAATCCTCTATGGCTACACCTTC
CDR3aa: CAWSVDRGILYGYTF

j_gene: TRBJ2-5
d_gene: TRBD2
abundance: .
len: 15
v_gene: TRBV9
CDR3nt: TGTGCCAGCAGCGTCCTAGCGGGGGCCCAAGAGACCCAGTACTTC
CDR3aa: CASSVLAGAQETQYF

j_gene: TRBJ2-1
d_gene: .
abundance: many
len: 14
v_gene: TRBV7-3
CDR3nt: TGTGCCAGCAGCTTAACGTCAGGGGACAATGAGCAGTTCTTC
CDR3aa: CASSLTSGDNEQFF

j_gene: TRBJ2-6
d_gene: .
abundance: .
len: 14
v_gene: TRBV5-1
CDR3nt: TGCGCCAGTAGGGGAGGCTCTGGGGCCAACGTCCTGACTTTC
CDR3aa: CASRGGSGANVLTF

j_gene: TRBJ2-3
d_gene: .
abundance: once
len: 15
v_gene: TRBV24-1
CDR3nt: TGTGCCACCAGTGATTTAGTAGCAGGGGAGGATACGCAGTATTTT
CDR3aa: CATSDLVAGEDTQYF

j_gene: TRBJ2-7
d_gene: TRBD1
abundance: .
len: 15
v_gene: TRBV9
CDR3nt: TGTGCCAGCAGCGTAGTAGGCGACAGGGAGAACGAGCAGTACTTC
CDR3aa: CASSVVGDRENEQYF

j_gene: TRBJ1-4
d_gene: TRBD1
abundance: .
len: 14
v_gene: TRBV10-3
CDR3nt: TGTGCCATCAGATCCGGGACAGAGAATGAAAAACTGTTTTTT
CDR3aa: CAIRSGTENEKLFF